The T cell receptor beta chain under discussion was sequenced for a study of blood T cell repertoires in COVID-19 (TCRdb year 2020). For context, the study as a whole: Collaborator samples came from the United States, Italy and Spain and covered acute and convalescent phases of COVID-19. Subjects who had been exposed to COVID-19, were actively infected with it, or had recovered from it provided the deeply sampled blood TCRbeta repertoires that made up the dataset. Where HLA class I and class II types were available, the types were taken from metadata supplied by the sample provider, not from assay-based typing. Samples came from the ongoing ImmuneRACE study (first 160 participants) plus 1,254 subjects from 6 global collaborators. The material from the prospective study consisted of cDNA or gDNA derived from T cells, B-cell-depleted T cells, or PBMCs. The repertoires were released in a freely available public database intended as a resource for research on the immune response to SARS-CoV-2. Nearly every sample came with metadata listing a de-identified subject ID, COVID-19 status, age in years and sex. Summary of the overall study and its limitations: Clinical and demographic metadata were provided uncurated, with the amount varying by source and participant.

For this clone: Its antigen is currently not known. Base qualities were left out, and no much larger clone turns up one base away.

TCRbeta CDR3 regions were amplified from genomic DNA by means of the immunoSEQ Assay, a bias-controlled multiplex PCR. Concerning the study's data processing: Within the assay, amplification of reference gene primers was used to estimate how many nucleated cells each sample contained. Sequence reads were collapsed and filtered to measure the absolute abundance of every unique TCRbeta CDR3 rearrangement. For each sample, productive Simpson clonality was calculated as the square root of Simpson's diversity index across productive rearrangements. Entries here come from immuneACCESS through TCRdb and include only in-frame sequences with V and J called. Some clones fail to appear in such tables; in the studies checked, an unresolved V gene covers under half of the shortfall, and the cause of the remainder is unknown. V, J and clone size were drawn from that table, and D and trimming were deduced from the DNA. The sample records under 200,000 clones, approximately 86% of which are singletons. 2.5% of the sample belongs to the ten largest clones.

One collaborating source in Seattle enrolled patients during active infection and followed them longitudinally through the course of disease. Each collaborating institution followed its own protocols to collect whole blood in K2EDTA tubes. Collaborator samples were shipped for TCRbeta analysis as frozen whole blood, isolated PBMCs, or DNA extracted from either sample type. V is clipped by 0 bases and J by 4 bases, and the sequence between their germline boundaries is 10 bases long. The CDR3 holds 15 amino acids from the cysteine to the phenylalanine. Just the 45-base CDR3 DNA is kept, in frame starting at base 1. The germline V gene specifies SGDLS as CDR1 and YYNGEE as CDR2.

The receptor's source is a woman at least 80 years old with COVID-19, enrolled during active disease. Sequencing used peripheral blood. Rearrangement joined TRBV9 to TRBJ2-2; the D gene is perhaps TRBD1, on 6 matching bases. The CDR3 corresponds to CASSVEDRFTGELFF. The DNA reads as follows: TGTGCCAGCAGCGTAGAGGACAGATTCACCGGGGAGCTGTTTTTT.